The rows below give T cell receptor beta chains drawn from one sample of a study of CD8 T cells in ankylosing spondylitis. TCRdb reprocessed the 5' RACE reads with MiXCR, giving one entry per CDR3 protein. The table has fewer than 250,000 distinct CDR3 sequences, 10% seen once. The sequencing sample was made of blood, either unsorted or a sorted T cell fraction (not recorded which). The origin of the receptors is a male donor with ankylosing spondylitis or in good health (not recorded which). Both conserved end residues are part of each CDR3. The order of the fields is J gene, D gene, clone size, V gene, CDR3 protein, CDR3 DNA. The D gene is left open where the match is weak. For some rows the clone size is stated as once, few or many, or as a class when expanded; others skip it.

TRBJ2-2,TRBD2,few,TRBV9,CASSPKRGANTGELFF,TGTGCCAGCAGCCCCAAACGGGGGGCGAACACCGGGGAGCTGTTTTTT
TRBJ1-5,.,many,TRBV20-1,CSATTGMNNQPQHF,TGCAGTGCTACTACAGGGATGAACAATCAGCCCCAGCATTTT
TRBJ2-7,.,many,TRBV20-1,CSASGLVSKGYEQYF,TGCAGTGCTAGCGGCCTGGTCAGTAAGGGGTACGAGCAGTACTTC
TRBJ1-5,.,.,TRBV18,CASSPLGAGGNQPQHF,TGTGCCAGCTCACCACTGGGGGCGGGGGGCAATCAGCCCCAGCATTTT
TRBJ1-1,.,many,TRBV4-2,CASSQETVNTEAFF,TGTGCCAGCAGCCAAGAAACAGTGAACACTGAAGCTTTCTTT
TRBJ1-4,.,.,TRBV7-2,CASSTRRSTNEKLFF,TGTGCCAGCAGCACAAGACGGTCAACTAATGAAAAACTGTTTTTT
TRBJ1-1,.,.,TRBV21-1,CASSPAHPGLIPMNTEAFF,TGTGCCAGCAGCCCCGCCCATCCGGGGCTAATACCCATGAACACTGAAGCTTTCTTT
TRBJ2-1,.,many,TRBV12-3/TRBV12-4,CASSFVGEAEQFF,TGTGCCAGCAGTTTCGTGGGGGAGGCGGAGCAGTTCTTC
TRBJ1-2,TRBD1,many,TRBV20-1,CSARGTGPLLYGYTF,TGCAGTGCTAGAGGGACAGGGCCCCTCCTTTATGGCTACACCTTC
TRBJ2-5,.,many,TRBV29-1,CSVDYDPREETQYF,TGCAGCGTTGATTACGACCCGAGGGAAGAGACCCAGTACTTC
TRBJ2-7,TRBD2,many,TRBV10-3,CAISYGTSGRYEQYF,TGTGCCATCAGTTACGGGACTAGCGGCCGGTACGAGCAGTACTTC
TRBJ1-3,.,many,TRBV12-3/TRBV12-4,CASRTGSGNTIYF,TGTGCCAGCAGGACAGGTTCTGGAAACACCATATATTTT
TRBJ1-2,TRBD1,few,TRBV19,CASSTDFTGANYGYTF,TGTGCCAGTAGCACCGACTTTACAGGGGCGAACTATGGCTACACCTTC
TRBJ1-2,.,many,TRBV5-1,CASSLVGDYGYTF,TGCGCCAGCAGCTTGGTAGGGGACTATGGCTACACCTTC
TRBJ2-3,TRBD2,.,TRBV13,CASSSEAGPEQDTQYF,TGTGCCAGCAGCTCTGAAGCGGGACCCGAGCAGGATACGCAGTATTTT
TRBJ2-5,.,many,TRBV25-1,CASSEFKTGQETQYF,TGTGCCAGCAGTGAATTTAAGACAGGCCAAGAGACCCAGTACTTC
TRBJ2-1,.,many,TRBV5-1,CASSFQSPNEQFF,TGCGCCAGCAGCTTTCAGAGCCCCAATGAGCAGTTCTTC
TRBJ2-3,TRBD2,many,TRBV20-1,CSAEKLAGVTDTQYF,TGCAGTGCTGAAAAACTAGCGGGGGTCACAGATACGCAGTATTTT
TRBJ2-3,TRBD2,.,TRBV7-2,CASSTKAGGVGTDTQYF,TGTGCCAGCAGCACCAAGGCGGGGGGAGTAGGCACAGATACGCAGTATTTT
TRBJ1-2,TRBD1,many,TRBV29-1,CSVEVSGGTNYGYTF,TGCAGCGTTGAAGTTTCAGGGGGAACGAACTATGGCTACACCTTC
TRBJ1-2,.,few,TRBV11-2,CASSLPGSLYGYTF,TGTGCCAGCAGCTTGCCAGGGAGTCTCTATGGCTACACCTTC
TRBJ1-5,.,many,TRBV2,CASSGTRDWRQPQHF,TGTGCCAGCAGTGGGACTAGGGACTGGAGGCAGCCCCAGCATTTT
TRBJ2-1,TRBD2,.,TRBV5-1,CASTWASGYNEQFF,TGCGCCAGCACCTGGGCTAGCGGATACAATGAGCAGTTCTTC
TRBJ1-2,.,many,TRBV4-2,CASSQESEETNYGYTF,TGTGCCAGCAGCCAAGAATCGGAGGAAACTAACTATGGCTACACCTTC
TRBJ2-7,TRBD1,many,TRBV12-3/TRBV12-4,CARQGAEKSASYEQYF,TGTGCCAGACAGGGGGCGGAGAAGTCTGCGTCCTACGAGCAGTACTTC
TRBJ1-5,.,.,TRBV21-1,CASSELWARQPQHF,TGTGCCAGCAGCGAACTGTGGGCTCGACAGCCCCAGCATTTT
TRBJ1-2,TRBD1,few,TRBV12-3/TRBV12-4,CASSPGDRPNYGYTF,TGTGCCAGCAGTCCCGGGGACAGACCTAACTATGGCTACACCTTC
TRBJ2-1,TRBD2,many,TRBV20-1,CSATGAGGANEQFF,TGCAGTGCCACCGGTGCGGGAGGGGCAAATGAGCAGTTCTTC
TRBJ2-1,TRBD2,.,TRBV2,CARSGRGNEQFF,TGTGCTCGGAGCGGGAGGGGGAATGAGCAGTTCTTC
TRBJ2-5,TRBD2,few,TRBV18,CASSPSGSETQYF,TGTGCCAGCTCACCCAGCGGGAGTGAGACCCAGTACTTC
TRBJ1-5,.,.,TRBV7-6,CASSPTPDQPQHF,TGTGCCAGCAGCCCGACCCCCGATCAGCCCCAGCATTTT
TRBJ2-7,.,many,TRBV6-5,CASSSTSSEQYF,TGTGCCAGCAGTTCGACGAGTTCCGAGCAGTACTTC
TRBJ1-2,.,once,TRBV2,CASSSRPDANYGYTF,TGTGCCAGCAGTTCCCGGCCGGACGCTAACTACGGCTACACCTTC
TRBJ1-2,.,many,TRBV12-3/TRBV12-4,CASSYGTGDSNYGYTF,TGTGCCAGCAGCTACGGGACGGGAGATTCTAACTATGGCTACACCTTC
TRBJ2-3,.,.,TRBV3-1,CASTQDGLRTDTQYF,TGTGCCAGCACCCAAGATGGACTGAGGACAGATACGCAGTATTTT
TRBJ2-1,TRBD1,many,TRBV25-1,CASSGHRGRSSYNEQFF,TGTGCCAGCAGTGGGCACAGGGGCCGAAGCTCCTACAATGAGCAGTTCTTC
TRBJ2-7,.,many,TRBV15,CATSRDRGRREEQYF,TGTGCCACCAGCAGAGATCGGGGGCGGCGGGAAGAGCAGTACTTC
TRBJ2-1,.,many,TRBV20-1,CSASGVAYNEQFF,TGCAGTGCTAGTGGCGTAGCTTACAATGAGCAGTTCTTC
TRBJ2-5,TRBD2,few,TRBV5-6,CASSWGEGAWTQYF,TGTGCCAGCAGCTGGGGGGAGGGAGCGTGGACCCAGTACTTC
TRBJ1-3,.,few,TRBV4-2,CASSQGESSGNTIYF,TGTGCCAGCAGCCAAGGGGAGAGCTCTGGAAACACCATATATTTT
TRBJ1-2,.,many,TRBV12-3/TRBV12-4,CASSLDSTLYGYTF,TGTGCCAGCAGTTTGGACAGTACACTCTATGGCTACACCTTC
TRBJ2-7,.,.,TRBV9,CASSGVTASEQYF,TGTGCCAGCAGCGGGGTGACCGCCTCCGAGCAGTACTTC
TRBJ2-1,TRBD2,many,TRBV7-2,CASSLAGTSGGEQFF,TGTGCCAGCAGCTTAGCGGGGACTAGCGGCGGTGAGCAGTTCTTC
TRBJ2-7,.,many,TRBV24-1,CATRLRFYEQYF,TGTGCCACCCGCCTCCGTTTCTACGAGCAGTACTTC
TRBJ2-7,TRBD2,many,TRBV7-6,CASSLARGGGEQYF,TGTGCCAGCAGCCTAGCACGCGGGGGAGGCGAGCAGTACTTC
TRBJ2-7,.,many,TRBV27,CASSSGESSYEQYF,TGTGCCAGCAGTTCGGGAGAGAGCTCCTACGAGCAGTACTTC
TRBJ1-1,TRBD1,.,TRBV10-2,CASNGQANTEAFF,TGCGCCAGCAACGGACAGGCTAACACTGAAGCTTTCTTT
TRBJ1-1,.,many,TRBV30,CAWRPGQMNTEAFF,TGTGCCTGGAGACCCGGACAGATGAACACTGAAGCTTTCTTT
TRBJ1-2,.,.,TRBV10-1,CASSPSDGPYGYTF,TGCGCCAGCAGCCCATCGGACGGCCCCTATGGCTACACCTTC
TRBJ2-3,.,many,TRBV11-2,CASSTAPTQGTDTQYF,TGTGCCAGCAGCACCGCACCTACACAGGGTACGGATACGCAGTATTTT
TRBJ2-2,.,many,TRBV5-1,CASSRNGGGNTGELFF,TGCGCCAGCAGCCGAAACGGAGGGGGGAACACCGGGGAGCTGTTTTTT
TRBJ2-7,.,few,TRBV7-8,CASRSREAGNIYEQYF,TGTGCCAGCAGGTCTCGAGAGGCAGGGAACATCTACGAGCAGTACTTC
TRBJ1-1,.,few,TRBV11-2,CASSLAEGSPAFF,TGTGCCAGCAGCTTAGCAGAAGGGTCACCAGCTTTCTTT
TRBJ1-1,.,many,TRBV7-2,CASSWGGTEAFF,TGTGCCAGCAGCTGGGGGGGGACTGAAGCTTTCTTT
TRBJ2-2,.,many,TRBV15,CATSRERFNTGELFF,TGTGCCACCAGCAGAGAGAGGTTTAACACCGGGGAGCTGTTTTTT
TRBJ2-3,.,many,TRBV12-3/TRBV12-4,CASSLTLTTDTQYF,TGTGCCAGCAGTTTAACATTAACCACAGATACGCAGTATTTT
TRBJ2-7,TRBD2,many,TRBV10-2,CASSGGGLAGIQYF,TGCGCCAGCAGTGGGGGGGGACTAGCGGGGATACAGTACTTC
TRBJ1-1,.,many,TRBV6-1,CASNGSGAKAFF,TGTGCCAGCAATGGGTCCGGGGCTAAAGCTTTCTTT
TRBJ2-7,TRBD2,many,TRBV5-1,CASSSTSGVYEQYF,TGCGCCAGCAGCTCTACTAGCGGAGTCTACGAGCAGTACTTC
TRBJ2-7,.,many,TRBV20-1,CSARALKQYF,TGCAGTGCTAGAGCACTGAAGCAGTACTTC